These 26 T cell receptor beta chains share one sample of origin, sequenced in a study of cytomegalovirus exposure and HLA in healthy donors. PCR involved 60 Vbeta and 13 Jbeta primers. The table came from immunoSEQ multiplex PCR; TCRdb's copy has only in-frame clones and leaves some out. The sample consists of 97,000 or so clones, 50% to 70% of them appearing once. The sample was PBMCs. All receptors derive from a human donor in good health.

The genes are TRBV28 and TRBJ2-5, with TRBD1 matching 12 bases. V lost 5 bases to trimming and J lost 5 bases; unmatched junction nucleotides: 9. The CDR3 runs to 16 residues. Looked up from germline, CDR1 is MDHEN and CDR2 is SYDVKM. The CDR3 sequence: CASSTAGTGGAETQYF. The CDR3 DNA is TGTGCCAGCAGTACCGCCGGGACAGGGGGCGCCGAGACCCAGTACTTC. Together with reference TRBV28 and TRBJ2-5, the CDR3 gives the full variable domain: DVKVTQSSRYLVKRTGEKVFLECVQDMDHENMFWYRQDPGLGLRLIYFSYDVKMKEKGDIPEGYSVSREKKERFSLILESASTNQTSMYLCASSTAGTGGAETQYFGPGTRLLVL.

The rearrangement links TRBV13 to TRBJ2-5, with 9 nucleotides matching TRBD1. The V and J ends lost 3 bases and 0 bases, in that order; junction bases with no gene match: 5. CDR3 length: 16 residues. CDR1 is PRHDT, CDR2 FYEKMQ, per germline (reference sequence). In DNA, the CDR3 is TGTGCCAGCAGCTTGAAGGGACAGGGTAACCAAGAGACCCAGTACTTC. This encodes CASSLKGQGNQETQYF.

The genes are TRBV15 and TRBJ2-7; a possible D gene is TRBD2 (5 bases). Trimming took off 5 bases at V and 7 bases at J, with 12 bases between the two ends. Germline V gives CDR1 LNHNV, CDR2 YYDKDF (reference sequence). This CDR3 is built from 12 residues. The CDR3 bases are TGTGCCACCAGCGAGGGATTCGAGGAGCAGTACTTC. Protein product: CATSEGFEEQYF. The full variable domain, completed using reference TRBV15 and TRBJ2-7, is DAMVIQNPRYQVTQFGKPVTLSCSQTLNHNVMYWYQQKSSQAPKLLFHYYDKDFNNEADTPDNFQSRRPNTSFCFLDIRSPGLGDTAMYLCATSEGFEEQYFGPGTRLTVT.

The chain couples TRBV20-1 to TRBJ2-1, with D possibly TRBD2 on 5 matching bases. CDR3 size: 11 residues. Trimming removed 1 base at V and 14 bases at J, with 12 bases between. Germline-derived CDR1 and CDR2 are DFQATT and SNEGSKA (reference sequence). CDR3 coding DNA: TGCAGTGCTAGAGTTAGGGAGCTGGAGTTCTTC. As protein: CSARVRELEFF.

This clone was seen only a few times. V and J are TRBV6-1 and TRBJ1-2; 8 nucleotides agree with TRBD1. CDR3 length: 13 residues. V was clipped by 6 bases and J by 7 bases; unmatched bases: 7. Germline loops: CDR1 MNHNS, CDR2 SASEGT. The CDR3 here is CASSMQGAVGYTF. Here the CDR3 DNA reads TGTGCCAGCAGCATGCAGGGGGCGGTTGGCTACACCTTC.

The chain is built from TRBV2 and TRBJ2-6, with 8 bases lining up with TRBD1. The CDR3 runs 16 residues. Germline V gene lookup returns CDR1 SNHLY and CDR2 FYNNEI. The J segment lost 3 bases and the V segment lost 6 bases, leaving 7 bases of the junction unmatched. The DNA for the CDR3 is TGTGCCAGCAGCTTTGACAGGGGTCGTGGGGCCAACGTCCTGACTTTC. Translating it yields CASSFDRGRGANVLTF. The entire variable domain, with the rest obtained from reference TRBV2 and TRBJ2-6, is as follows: EPEVTQTPSHQVTQMGQEVILRCVPISNHLYFYWYRQILGQKVEFLVSFYNNEISEKSEIFDDQFSVERPDGSNFTLKIRSTKLEDSAMYFCASSFDRGRGANVLTFGAGSRLTVL.

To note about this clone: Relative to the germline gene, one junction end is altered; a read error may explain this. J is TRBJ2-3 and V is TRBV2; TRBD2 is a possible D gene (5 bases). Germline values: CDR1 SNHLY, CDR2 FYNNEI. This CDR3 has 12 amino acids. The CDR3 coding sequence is TGTGCCAGCAGAGAAGGAGGAGATACGCAGTATTTT. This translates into CASREGGDTQYF. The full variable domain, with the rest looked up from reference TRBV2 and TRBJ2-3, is EPEVTQTPSHQVTQMGQEVILRCVPISNHLYFYWYRQILGQKVEFLVSFYNNEISEKSEIFDDQFSVERPDGSNFTLKIRSTKLEDSAMYFCASREGGDTQYFGPGTRLTVL.

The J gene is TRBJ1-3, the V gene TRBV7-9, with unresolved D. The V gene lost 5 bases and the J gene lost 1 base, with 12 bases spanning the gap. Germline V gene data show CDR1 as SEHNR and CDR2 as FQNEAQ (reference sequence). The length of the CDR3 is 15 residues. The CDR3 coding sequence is TGTGCCAGCAGCCCCCCGGGATCATCTGGAAACACCATATATTTT. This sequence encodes CASSPPGSSGNTIYF.

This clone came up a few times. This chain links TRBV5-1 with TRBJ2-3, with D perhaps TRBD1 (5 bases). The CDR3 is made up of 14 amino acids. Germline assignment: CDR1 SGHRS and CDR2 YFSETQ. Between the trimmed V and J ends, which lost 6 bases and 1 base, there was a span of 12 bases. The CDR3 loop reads CASTRTLGTDTQYF. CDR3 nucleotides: TGCGCCAGCACCCGGACATTGGGCACAGATACGCAGTATTTT. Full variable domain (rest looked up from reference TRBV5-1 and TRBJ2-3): KAGVTQTPRYLIKTRGQQVTLSCSPISGHRSVSWYQQTPGQGLQFLFEYFSETQRNKGNFPGRFSGRQFSNSRSEMNVSTLELGDSALYLCASTRTLGTDTQYFGPGTRLTVL.

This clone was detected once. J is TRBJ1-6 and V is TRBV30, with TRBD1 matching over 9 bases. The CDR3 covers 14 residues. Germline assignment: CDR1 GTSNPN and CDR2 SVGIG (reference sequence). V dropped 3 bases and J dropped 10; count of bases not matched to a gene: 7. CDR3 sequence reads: CAWSFGTGFSPLHF. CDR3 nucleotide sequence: TGTGCCTGGAGCTTCGGGACAGGGTTCTCACCCCTCCACTTT. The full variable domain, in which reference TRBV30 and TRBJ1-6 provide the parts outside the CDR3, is SQTIHQWPATLVQPVGSPLSLECTVEGTSNPNLYWYRQAAGRGLQLLFYSVGIGQISSEVPQNLSASRPQDRQFILSSKKLLLSDSGFYLCAWSFGTGFSPLHFGNGTRLTVT.

The CDR3 bases are TGTGCCAGCAGCTCTCACCAGGGGGGTTTCACTGAAGCTTTCTTT. As protein: CASSSHQGGFTEAFF. This sequence joins TRBV16 and TRBJ1-1; 7 bases align to TRBD1. The junction had 10 bases not matched to a gene; V was cut back by 5 bases and J by 4 bases. Per germline, CDR1 KGHSY and CDR2 FQNENV. The CDR3 contains 15 residues.

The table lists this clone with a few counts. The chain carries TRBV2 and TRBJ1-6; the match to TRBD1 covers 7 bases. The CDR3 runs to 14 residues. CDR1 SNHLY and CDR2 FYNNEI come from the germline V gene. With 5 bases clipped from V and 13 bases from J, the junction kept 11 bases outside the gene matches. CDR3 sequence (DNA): TGTGCCAGCAGTTCCGGGACAGCTAATCAGCCCCTCCACTTT. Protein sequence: CASSSGTANQPLHF.

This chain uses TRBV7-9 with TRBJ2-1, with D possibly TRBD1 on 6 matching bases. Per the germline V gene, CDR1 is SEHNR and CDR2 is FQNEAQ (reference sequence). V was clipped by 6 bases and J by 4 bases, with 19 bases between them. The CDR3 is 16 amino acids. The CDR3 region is CASSHATGTYYNEQFF. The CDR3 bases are TGTGCCAGCAGTCATGCAACCGGGACATATTACAATGAGCAGTTCTTC.

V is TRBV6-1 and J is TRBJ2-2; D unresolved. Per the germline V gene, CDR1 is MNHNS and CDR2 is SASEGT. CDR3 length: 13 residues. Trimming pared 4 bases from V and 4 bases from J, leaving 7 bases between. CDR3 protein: CASSGESTGELFF. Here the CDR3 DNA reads TGTGCCAGCAGTGGAGAGAGCACCGGGGAGCTGTTTTTT.

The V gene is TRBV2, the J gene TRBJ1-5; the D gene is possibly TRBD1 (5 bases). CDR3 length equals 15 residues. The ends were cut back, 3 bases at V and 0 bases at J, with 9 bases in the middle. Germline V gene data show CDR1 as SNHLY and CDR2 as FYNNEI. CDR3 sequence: CASSEQGVSNQPQHF. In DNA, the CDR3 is TGTGCCAGCAGTGAGCAGGGTGTTAGCAATCAGCCCCAGCATTTT. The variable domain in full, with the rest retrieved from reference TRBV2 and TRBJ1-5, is EPEVTQTPSHQVTQMGQEVILRCVPISNHLYFYWYRQILGQKVEFLVSFYNNEISEKSEIFDDQFSVERPDGSNFTLKIRSTKLEDSAMYFCASSEQGVSNQPQHFGDGTRLSIL.

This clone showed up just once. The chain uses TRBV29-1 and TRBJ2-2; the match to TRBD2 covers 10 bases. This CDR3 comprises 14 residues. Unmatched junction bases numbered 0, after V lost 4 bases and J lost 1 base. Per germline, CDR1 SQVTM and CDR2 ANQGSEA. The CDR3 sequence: CSVASGGNTGELFF. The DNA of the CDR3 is TGCAGCGTTGCTAGCGGGGGGAACACCGGGGAGCTGTTTTTT.

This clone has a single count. The CDR3 sequence is CAWSDGRSYEQYF. The CDR3 DNA is TGTGCCTGGAGTGACGGGAGGTCCTACGAGCAGTACTTC. The chain is built from TRBV30 and TRBJ2-7, with 7 bases that match TRBD2. The V and J ends lost 1 base and 1 base, in that order; junction bases with no gene match: 1. From germline, CDR1 is GTSNPN and CDR2 SVGIG (reference sequence). The CDR3 consists of 13 residues.

CDR3 sequence reads: CASSMREGSYEQYF. CDR3 coding DNA: TGTGCCAGTAGTATGCGGGAGGGATCCTACGAGCAGTACTTC. The rearrangement links TRBV19 to TRBJ2-7; 9 bases map to TRBD2. V shed 3 bases, J shed 1 base, and the junction held 1 base outside the gene matches. The CDR3 runs 14 residues. CDR1 is LNHDA, CDR2 SQIVND, per germline (reference sequence).

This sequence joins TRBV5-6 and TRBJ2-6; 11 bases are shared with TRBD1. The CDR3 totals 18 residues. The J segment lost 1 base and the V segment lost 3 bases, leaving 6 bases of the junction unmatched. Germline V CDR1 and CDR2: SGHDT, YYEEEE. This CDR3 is CASSSPGQGVSGANVLTF. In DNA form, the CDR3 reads TGTGCCAGCAGCTCCCCGGGACAGGGGGTGTCTGGGGCCAACGTCCTGACTTTC.

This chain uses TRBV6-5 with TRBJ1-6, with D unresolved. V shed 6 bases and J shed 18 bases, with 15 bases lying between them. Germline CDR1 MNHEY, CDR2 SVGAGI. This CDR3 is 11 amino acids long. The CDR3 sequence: CASSLGGQHHF. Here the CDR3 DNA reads TGTGCCAGCAGCCTTGGTGGGCAGCACCACTTT.

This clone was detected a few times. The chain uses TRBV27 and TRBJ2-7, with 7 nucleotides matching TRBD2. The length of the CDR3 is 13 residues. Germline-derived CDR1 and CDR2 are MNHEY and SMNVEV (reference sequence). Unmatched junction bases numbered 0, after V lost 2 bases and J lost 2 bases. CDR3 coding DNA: TGTGCCAGCAGTTTAGGACTAGCCTACGAGCAGTACTTC. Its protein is CASSLGLAYEQYF.

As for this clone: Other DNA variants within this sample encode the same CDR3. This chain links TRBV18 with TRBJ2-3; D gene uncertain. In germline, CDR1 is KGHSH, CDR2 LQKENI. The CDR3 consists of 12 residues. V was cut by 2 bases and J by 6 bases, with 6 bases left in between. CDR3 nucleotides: TGTGCCAGCTCACCAAGCGCGGATACGCAGTATTTT. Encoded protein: CASSPSADTQYF.

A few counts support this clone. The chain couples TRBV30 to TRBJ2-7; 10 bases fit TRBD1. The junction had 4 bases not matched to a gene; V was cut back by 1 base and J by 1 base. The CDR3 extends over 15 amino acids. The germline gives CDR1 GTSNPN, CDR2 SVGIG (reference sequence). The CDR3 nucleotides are TGTGCCTGGAGTGAGGGACAGGGGTTGTCCTACGAGCAGTACTTC. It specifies CAWSEGQGLSYEQYF.

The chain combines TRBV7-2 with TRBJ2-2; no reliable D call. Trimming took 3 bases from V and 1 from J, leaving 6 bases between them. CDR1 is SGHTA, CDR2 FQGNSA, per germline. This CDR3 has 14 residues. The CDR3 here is CASSFGLNTGELFF. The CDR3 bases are TGTGCCAGCAGCTTCGGGTTGAACACCGGGGAGCTGTTTTTT.

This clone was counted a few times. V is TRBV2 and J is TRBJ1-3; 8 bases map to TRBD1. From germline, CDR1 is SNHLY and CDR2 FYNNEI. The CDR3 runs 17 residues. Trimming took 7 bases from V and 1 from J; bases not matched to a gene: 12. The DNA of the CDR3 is TGTGCCAGCAATCGAGCGACAGGGGCGGATTCTGGAAACACCATATATTTT. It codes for CASNRATGADSGNTIYF.

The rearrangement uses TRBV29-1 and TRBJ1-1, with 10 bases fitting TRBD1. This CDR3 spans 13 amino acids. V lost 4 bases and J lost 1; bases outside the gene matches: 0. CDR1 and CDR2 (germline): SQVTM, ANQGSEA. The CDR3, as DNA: TGCAGCGTTGGGGACAGGGGGAACACTGAAGCTTTCTTT. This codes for CSVGDRGNTEAFF.